The 27 T cell receptor beta chains given below trace back to one sample, sequenced in a study of human T cells and chemical hapten exposure. One entry per CDR3 protein, called by TCRdb with MiXCR from the RACE reads. This sample has 80,000 to 100,000 distinct CDR3 sequences, with roughly 12% found just once. Described time point: patch test 1, 2 weeks after DPC sensitization. Treatment described: therapeutic diphenylcyclopropenone sensitization with weekly scalp DPC. The sequencing used whole blood, collected in connection with sensitization to the hapten diphenylcyclopropenone (DPC). The receptors derive from a woman in her 40s with alopecia areata. Some clones in this sample may be carry-over from other donors' samples.

The rearrangement joins TRBV18 to TRBJ1-2; D not resolved. The germline gives CDR1 KGHSH, CDR2 LQKENI. The CDR3 is 15 residues long. The germline V and J ends were trimmed by 6 bases and 3 bases, with 17 bases remaining between them. This CDR3 reads CASSPESTPHYGYTF. CDR3 coding DNA: TGTGCCAGCTCTCCAGAATCGACGCCGCACTATGGCTACACCTTC.

This clonotype was counted a few times. The V gene is TRBV6-5, the J gene TRBJ2-1; 10 bases are shared with TRBD1. V was pared by 7 bases and J by 8 bases, with 11 bases of the junction left unmatched. From germline, CDR1 is MNHEY and CDR2 SVGAGI. The CDR3 contains 15 residues. The CDR3 nucleotides are TGTGCCAGCAACGCCGACCGGGACAGGGGACATGAGCAGTTCTTC. Translating gives CASNADRDRGHEQFF.

At least ten counts were recorded for this clonotype. The chain uses TRBV5-5 and TRBJ2-1; D is possibly TRBD1 (6 bases). Germline CDR1 is SGHKS and CDR2 is YYEKEE (reference sequence). V was trimmed by 6 bases and J by 5 bases, leaving 18 bases between them. CDR3 size: 15 residues. In DNA, the CDR3 is TGTGCCAGCAACTCCGAGAGGACAGTCCACAATGAGCAGTTCTTC. Its protein is CASNSERTVHNEQFF. The entire variable domain, with the rest obtained from reference TRBV5-5 and TRBJ2-1, is as follows: DAGVTQSPTHLIKTRGQQVTLRCSPISGHKSVSWYQQVLGQGPQFIFQYYEKEERGRGNFPDRFSARQFPNYSSELNVNALLLGDSALYLCASNSERTVHNEQFFGPGTRLTVL.

The chain uses TRBV4-1 and TRBJ2-1; weak D call: TRBD2 (7 bases). Trimming stripped 2 bases from V and 9 bases from J, with 17 bases between. CDR3 length: 15 residues. Per germline, CDR1 MGHRA and CDR2 YSYEKL. The CDR3 spells CASSQSLRGLAEQFF. CDR3 DNA: TGCGCCAGCAGCCAATCTCTGCGGGGGCTAGCTGAGCAGTTCTTC.

A word on this clonotype: The junction departs from the called germline gene at one end, perhaps through a read error. The chain couples TRBV18 to TRBJ1-2; 9 nucleotides align to TRBD1. This CDR3 spans 16 amino acids. Germline V lookup: CDR1 KGHSH, CDR2 LQKENI. The CDR3 DNA is TGTACCAGCTCACCACCTTCACAGGGGGCCAACTATGGCTACACCTTC. It yields the protein CTSSPPSQGANYGYTF.

This clonotype was counted many times. The chain joins TRBV29-1 to TRBJ2-1; 10 bases map to TRBD2. Trimming cost V 5 bases and J 6 bases; bases outside gene matches: 7. The CDR3 is 14 residues long. Looked up from germline, CDR1 is SQVTM and CDR2 is ANQGSEA. CDR3 region: CSVLTSGRANEQFF. The CDR3 region has the DNA TGCAGCGTTCTGACTAGCGGGCGGGCCAATGAGCAGTTCTTC.

A few counts support this clonotype. The chain links TRBV2 to TRBJ2-5, with 11 bases that match TRBD2. V shed 7 bases, J shed 10 bases, and the junction held 17 bases outside the gene matches. CDR1 SNHLY and CDR2 FYNNEI come from the germline V gene. The length of the CDR3 is 16 residues. The CDR3 nucleotides read TGTGCCAGCAAAGTGGTGGGACTAGCGGCCGGGGGTATCCAGTACTTC. Translated, it gives CASKVVGLAAGGIQYF.

In this sample, this clonotype turned up many times. The gene calls are TRBV29-1 and TRBJ2-7; D not resolved. V lost 2 bases and J 7 bases, leaving 15 bases between the germline ends. Germline values: CDR1 SQVTM, CDR2 ANQGSEA. The CDR3 length is 13 residues. CDR3 DNA: TGCAGCGTTGAAACGGAATCGGGCATGGAGCAGTACTTC. Its protein product is CSVETESGMEQYF.

The gene calls are TRBV7-3 and TRBJ1-1; weak D call: TRBD1 (5 bases). The CDR3 is 15 residues long. With 4 bases removed from V and 5 bases from J, the gap between germline ends came to 17 bases. CDR1 and CDR2 from the germline V gene are SGHTA and FQGTGA. CDR3 nucleotide sequence: TGTGCCAGCAGCTCTACAGGCTACCCGGGTACTGAAGCTTTCTTT. Translating it yields CASSSTGYPGTEAFF.

The V and J genes are TRBV6-2 or TRBV6-3 and TRBJ2-2; D gene ambiguous. V lost 5 bases and J lost 6, with 7 bases in between. The CDR3 is 12 amino acids. Germline CDR1 MNHEY, CDR2 SVGEGT. The CDR3 coding sequence is TGTGCCAGCAGTCTCTTCTCCGGGGAGCTGTTTTTT. The encoded protein is CASSLFSGELFF.

This clonotype is medium-sized by share. The V and J genes are TRBV4-3 and TRBJ1-5; 10 bases agree with TRBD1. The germline V gene encodes CDR1 LGHNA and CDR2 YSLEER. The CDR3 sequence is 16 residues long. With V trimmed by 0 bases and J by 7 bases, 6 bases remained unmatched. The CDR3 here is CASSQDSGQGGQPQHF. CDR3 in DNA: TGCGCCAGCAGCCAAGATTCAGGACAGGGGGGCCAGCCCCAGCATTTT.

V usage is TRBV28 and J usage is TRBJ2-3; TRBD1 agrees at 7 bases. In germline, CDR1 is MDHEN, CDR2 SYDVKM. The CDR3 extends over 15 amino acids. With 5 bases clipped from V and 6 bases from J, the junction kept 11 bases outside the gene matches. CDR3 in amino acids: CASSTPTGFSDTQYF. In DNA, the CDR3 is TGTGCCAGCAGTACCCCGACAGGGTTTAGTGATACGCAGTATTTT.

The chain recombines TRBV30 with TRBJ2-1, with TRBD2 matching 8 bases. Germline V gene sequence: CDR1 GTSNPN, CDR2 SVGIG (reference sequence). With V trimmed by 2 bases and J by 3 bases, 12 bases remained unmatched. The CDR3 is 17 residues long. CDR3 DNA sequence: TGTGCCTGGAGTCCCACAAGGACTAGCTCTCACTACAATGAGCAGTTCTTC. This sequence encodes CAWSPTRTSSHYNEQFF.

This clonotype was picked up many times. The V and J genes are TRBV7-8 and TRBJ2-7; D call uncertain. V shed 8 bases and J shed 0 bases, with 14 bases lying between them. Germline V gene sequence: CDR1 SGHVS, CDR2 FQNEAQ. The CDR3 is 14 amino acids. The CDR3 is CASSPERISYEQYF. The CDR3 DNA sequence: TGTGCCAGCTCCCCCGAAAGAATCTCCTACGAGCAGTACTTC.

This clonotype was counted ten times or more. This sequence joins TRBV29-1 and TRBJ2-3, with D unresolved. This CDR3 contains 12 residues. Germline loops: CDR1 SQVTM, CDR2 ANQGSEA. V was trimmed by 7 bases and J by 1 base, leaving 9 bases between them. This CDR3 reads CSANHRTDTQYF. DNA of the CDR3: TGCAGCGCCAACCACCGCACAGATACGCAGTATTTT.

This clonotype was seen at least ten times. The chain employs TRBV11-1 and TRBJ2-5; D unclear. V was shortened by 5 bases and J by 1 base, with 8 bases between the two germline ends. Germline V gives CDR1 SGHAT, CDR2 FQDESV (reference sequence). This CDR3 spans 13 amino acids. The CDR3 DNA is TGTGCCAGCAGCCCTTTAGCCCAAGAGACCCAGTACTTC. Translation: CASSPLAQETQYF. Full variable domain (remainder filled in from reference TRBV11-1 and TRBJ2-5): EAEVAQSPRYKITEKSQAVAFWCDPISGHATLYWYRQILGQGPELLVQFQDESVVDDSQLPKDRFSAERLKGVDSTLKIQPAELGDSAMYLCASSPLAQETQYFGPGTRLLVL.

The chain employs TRBV7-3 and TRBJ1-1; 7 bases align to TRBD1. CDR3 length: 16 amino acids. The V gene end was trimmed by 5 bases and the J gene end by 6 bases; junction bases not matched to a gene: 15. Per germline, CDR1 SGHTA and CDR2 FQGTGA. In DNA, the CDR3 is TGTGCCAGCAGCGTCACCGGGACAGATAGCGGGTCTGAAGCTTTCTTT. Residues: CASSVTGTDSGSEAFF.

This clonotype was detected a few times. CDR3 loop: CASSLRSPGNTIYF. The CDR3 DNA follows: TGTGCCAGCAGCTTGAGGAGCCCTGGAAACACCATATATTTT. This chain connects TRBV5-6 to TRBJ1-3; D is undetermined. The CDR3 loop spans 14 amino acids. Trimming removed 1 base at V and 2 bases at J, with 7 bases between. Germline V gene sequence: CDR1 SGHDT, CDR2 YYEEEE.

This chain joins TRBV28 and TRBJ2-7; 7 nucleotides match TRBD1. Per germline, CDR1 MDHEN and CDR2 SYDVKM. The CDR3 runs 12 residues. The ends lost 5 bases at V and 9 bases at J; junction bases unmatched: 7. Written as DNA, the CDR3 is TGTGCCAGCAGTACCGACAGGGTCGGGCAGTACTTC. Protein product: CASSTDRVGQYF.

The rearrangement uses TRBV7-2 and TRBJ2-7; D uncertain. Trimming took off 1 base at V and 4 bases at J, with 5 bases between the two ends. This CDR3 is built from 12 residues. The V gene's germline CDR1 is SGHTA and CDR2 FQGNSA. This CDR3 reads CASSLGQYEQYF. CDR3 coding DNA: TGTGCCAGCAGCTTAGGCCAGTACGAGCAGTACTTC.

This clonotype was counted between two and nine times. CDR3 amino acids: CSVAGRANTGELFF. CDR3 sequence (DNA): TGCAGCGTGGCTGGCAGGGCGAACACCGGGGAGCTGTTTTTT. The chain combines TRBV29-1 with TRBJ2-2; D might be TRBD1 (5 bases). Germline V gene sequence: CDR1 SQVTM, CDR2 ANQGSEA. This CDR3 region has 14 residues. Trimming removed 6 bases from V and 0 bases from J, with 11 bases in between.

The sample holds many counts of this clonotype. The chain uses TRBV5-4 and TRBJ2-7; unclear D gene. The CDR3 is 15 residues long. CDR1 is SGHNT, CDR2 YYREEE, per germline (reference sequence). V lost 0 bases and J 2 bases, leaving 12 bases between the germline ends. This CDR3 is CASSLEASEAYEQYF. CDR3 DNA sequence: TGTGCCAGCAGCTTGGAGGCGAGCGAGGCCTACGAGCAGTACTTC.

The rearrangement links TRBV19 to TRBJ2-3; no firm D call. The CDR3 has 15 amino acids. Looked up from germline, CDR1 is LNHDA and CDR2 is SQIVND (reference sequence). V lost 4 bases and J 0 bases, leaving 11 bases between the germline ends. CDR3 nucleotides: TGTGCCAGTAGTAGTCAGCAGTCTAGCACAGATACGCAGTATTTT. Translation: CASSSQQSSTDTQYF.

V and J are TRBV29-1 and TRBJ2-7; D tentatively reads TRBD1 or TRBD2 (5 bases each). Germline V gene data show CDR1 as SQVTM and CDR2 as ANQGSEA. V lost 0 bases and J 2 bases, leaving 8 bases between the germline ends. The CDR3 consists of 13 residues. DNA of the CDR3: TGCAGCGTTGAAGACCAGGGAGCCTACGAGCAGTACTTC. It specifies CSVEDQGAYEQYF.

The CDR3 DNA reads as TGTGCCAGCAGCTGGGCGGCCCGGGGAGTCAATGAGCAGTTCTTC. Translating it yields CASSWAARGVNEQFF. This rearrangement joins TRBV11-1 to TRBJ2-1; maybe TRBD2 (5 bases). Germline V gene sequence: CDR1 SGHAT, CDR2 FQDESV (reference sequence). The CDR3 is 15 amino acids. The V end was cut by 4 bases, the J end by 6 bases, with 16 bases between. Variable domain in full (rest from reference TRBV11-1 and TRBJ2-1): EAEVAQSPRYKITEKSQAVAFWCDPISGHATLYWYRQILGQGPELLVQFQDESVVDDSQLPKDRFSAERLKGVDSTLKIQPAELGDSAMYLCASSWAARGVNEQFFGPGTRLTVL.

Only a few counts were recorded for this clonotype. The V call is TRBV7-2, the J call TRBJ1-2; 8 positions match TRBD1. The CDR3 contains 14 residues. J was trimmed by 4 bases and V by 0 bases; bases with no gene match: 1. Per germline, CDR1 SGHTA and CDR2 FQGNSA. CDR3 sequence: CASSLAGQAYGYTF. The CDR3 nucleotides read TGTGCCAGCAGCTTAGCGGGACAGGCCTATGGCTACACCTTC. The full variable domain, in which reference TRBV7-2 and TRBJ1-2 provide the parts outside the CDR3, is GAGVSQSPSNKVTEKGKDVELRCDPISGHTALYWYRQSLGQGLEFLIYFQGNSAPDKSGLPSDRFSAERTGGSVSTLTIQRTQQEDSAVYLCASSLAGQAYGYTFGSGTRLTVV.

The V gene is TRBV7-3, the J gene TRBJ2-1, with 10 bases that match TRBD2. J was trimmed by 8 bases and V by 1 base; bases with no gene match: 5. CDR1 is SGHTA, CDR2 FQGTGA, per germline. This CDR3 spans 15 amino acids. For the CDR3, the DNA is TGTGCCAGCAGCTTAAAGCTAGCGGGAGTTCATGAGCAGTTCTTC. The encoded protein is CASSLKLAGVHEQFF.